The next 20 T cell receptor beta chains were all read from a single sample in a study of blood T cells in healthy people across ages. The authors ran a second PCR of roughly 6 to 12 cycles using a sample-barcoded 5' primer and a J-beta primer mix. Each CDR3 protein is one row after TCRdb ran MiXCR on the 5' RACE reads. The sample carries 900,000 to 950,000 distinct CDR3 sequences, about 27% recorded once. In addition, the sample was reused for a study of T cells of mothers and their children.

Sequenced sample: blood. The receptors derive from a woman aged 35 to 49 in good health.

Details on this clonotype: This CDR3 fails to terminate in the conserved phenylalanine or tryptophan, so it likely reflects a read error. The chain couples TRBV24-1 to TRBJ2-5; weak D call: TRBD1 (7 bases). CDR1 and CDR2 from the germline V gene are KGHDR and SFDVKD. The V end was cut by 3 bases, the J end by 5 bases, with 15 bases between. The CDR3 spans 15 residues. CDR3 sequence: CATSDVRAGGETQYY. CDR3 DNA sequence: TGTGCCACCAGTGATGTGAGAGCAGGGGGGGAGACCCAGTACTAC.

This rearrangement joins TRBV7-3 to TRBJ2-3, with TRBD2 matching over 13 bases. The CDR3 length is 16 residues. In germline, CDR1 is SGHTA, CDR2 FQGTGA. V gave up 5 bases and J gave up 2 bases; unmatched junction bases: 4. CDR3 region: CASSQGLAGITDTQYF. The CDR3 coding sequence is TGTGCCAGCAGCCAGGGACTAGCGGGGATCACAGATACGCAGTATTTT.

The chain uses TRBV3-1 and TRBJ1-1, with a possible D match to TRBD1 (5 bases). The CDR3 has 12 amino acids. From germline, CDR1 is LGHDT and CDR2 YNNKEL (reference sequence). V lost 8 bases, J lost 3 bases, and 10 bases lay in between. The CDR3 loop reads CASGGGHTEAFF. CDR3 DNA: TGTGCCAGCGGGGGAGGGCACACTGAAGCTTTCTTT.

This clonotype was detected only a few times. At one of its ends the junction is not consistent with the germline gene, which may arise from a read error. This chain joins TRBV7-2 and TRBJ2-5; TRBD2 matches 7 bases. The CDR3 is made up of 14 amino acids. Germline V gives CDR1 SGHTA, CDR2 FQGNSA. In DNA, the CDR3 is TGTGCCAACAGCCGATACAGCGGGGCAGAGACCCAGTACTTC. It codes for CANSRYSGAETQYF.

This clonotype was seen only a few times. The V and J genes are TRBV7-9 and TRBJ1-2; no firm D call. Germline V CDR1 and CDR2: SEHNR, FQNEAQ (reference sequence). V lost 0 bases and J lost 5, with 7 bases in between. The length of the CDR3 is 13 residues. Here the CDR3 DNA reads TGTGCCAGCAGCTTAGCGGTGCCTTATGGCTACACCTTC. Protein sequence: CASSLAVPYGYTF.

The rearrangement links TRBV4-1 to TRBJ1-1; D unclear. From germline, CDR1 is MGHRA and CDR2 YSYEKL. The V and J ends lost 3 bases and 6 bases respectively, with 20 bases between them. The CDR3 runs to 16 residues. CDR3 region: CASSHESPLGFAEAFF. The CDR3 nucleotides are TGCGCCAGCAGCCACGAATCGCCGCTGGGATTTGCTGAAGCTTTCTTT.

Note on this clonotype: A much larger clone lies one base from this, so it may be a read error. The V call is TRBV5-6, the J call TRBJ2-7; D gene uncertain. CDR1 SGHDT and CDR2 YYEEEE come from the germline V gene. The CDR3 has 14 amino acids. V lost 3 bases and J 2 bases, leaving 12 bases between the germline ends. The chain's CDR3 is CASSWVLRTYEQYF. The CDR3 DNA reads TGTGCCAGCAGCTGGGTTTTGCGTACCTACGAGCAGTACTTC.

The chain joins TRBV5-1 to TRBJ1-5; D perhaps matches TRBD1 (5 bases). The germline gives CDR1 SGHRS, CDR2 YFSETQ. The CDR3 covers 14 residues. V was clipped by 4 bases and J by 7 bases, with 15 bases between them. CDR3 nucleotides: TGCGCCAGCAGCCGGGGACCAGCCCCACAGCCCCAGCATTTT. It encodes CASSRGPAPQPQHF.

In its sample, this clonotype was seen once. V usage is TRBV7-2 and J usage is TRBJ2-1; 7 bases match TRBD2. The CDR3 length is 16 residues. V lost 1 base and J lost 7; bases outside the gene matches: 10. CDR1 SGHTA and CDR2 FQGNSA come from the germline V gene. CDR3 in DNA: TGTGCCAGCAGCTTAGAGGTCCAGCGGGGAGGTAATGAGCAGTTCTTC. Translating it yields CASSLEVQRGGNEQFF.

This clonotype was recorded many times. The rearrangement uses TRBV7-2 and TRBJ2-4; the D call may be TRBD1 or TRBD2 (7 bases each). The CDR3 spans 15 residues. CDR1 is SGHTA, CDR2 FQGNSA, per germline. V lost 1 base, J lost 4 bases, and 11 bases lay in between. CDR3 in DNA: TGTGCCAGCAGCTTAGGACAGGGAGGGAAAAACATTCAGTACTTC. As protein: CASSLGQGGKNIQYF.

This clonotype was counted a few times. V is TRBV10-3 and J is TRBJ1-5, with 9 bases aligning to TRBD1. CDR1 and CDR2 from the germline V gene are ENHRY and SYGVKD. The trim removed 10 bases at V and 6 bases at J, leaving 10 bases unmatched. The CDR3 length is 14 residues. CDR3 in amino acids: CATSGTGRGQPQHF. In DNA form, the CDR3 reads TGTGCCACCTCAGGGACAGGGCGAGGTCAGCCCCAGCATTTT.

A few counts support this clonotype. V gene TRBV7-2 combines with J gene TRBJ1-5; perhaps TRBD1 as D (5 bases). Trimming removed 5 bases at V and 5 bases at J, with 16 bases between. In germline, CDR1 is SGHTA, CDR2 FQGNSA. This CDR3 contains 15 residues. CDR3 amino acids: CASSLGGGEYQPQHF. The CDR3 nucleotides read TGTGCCAGCAGCCTTGGGGGAGGGGAGTATCAGCCCCAGCATTTT.

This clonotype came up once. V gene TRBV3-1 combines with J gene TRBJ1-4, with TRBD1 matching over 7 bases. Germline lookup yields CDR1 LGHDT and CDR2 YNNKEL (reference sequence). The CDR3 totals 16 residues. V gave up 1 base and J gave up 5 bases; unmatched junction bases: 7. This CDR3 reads CASSQGWGTANEKLFF. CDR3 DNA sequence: TGTGCCAGCAGCCAAGGGTGGGGGACAGCAAATGAAAAACTGTTTTTT.

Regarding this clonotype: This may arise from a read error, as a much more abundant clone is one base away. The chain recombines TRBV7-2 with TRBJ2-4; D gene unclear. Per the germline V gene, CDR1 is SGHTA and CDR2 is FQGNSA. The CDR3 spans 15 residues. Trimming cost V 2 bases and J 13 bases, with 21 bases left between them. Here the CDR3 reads CASSLTQVPMEEQYF. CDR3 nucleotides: TGTGCCAGCAGCTTAACCCAGGTCCCTATGGAAGAGCAGTACTTC.

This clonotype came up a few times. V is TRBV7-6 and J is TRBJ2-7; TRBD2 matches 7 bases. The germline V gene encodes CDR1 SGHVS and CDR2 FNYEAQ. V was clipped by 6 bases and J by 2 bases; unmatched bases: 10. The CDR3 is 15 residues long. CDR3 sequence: CASRFESSGTYEQYF. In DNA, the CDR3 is TGTGCCAGCAGATTTGAATCTAGCGGAACCTACGAGCAGTACTTC.

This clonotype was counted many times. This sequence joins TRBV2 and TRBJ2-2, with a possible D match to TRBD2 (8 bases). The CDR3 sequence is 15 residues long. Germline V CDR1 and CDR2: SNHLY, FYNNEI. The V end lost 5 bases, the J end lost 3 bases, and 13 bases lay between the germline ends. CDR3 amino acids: CASSRSGTDTGELFF. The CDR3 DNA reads TGTGCCAGCAGTCGTAGCGGGACAGACACCGGGGAGCTGTTTTTT. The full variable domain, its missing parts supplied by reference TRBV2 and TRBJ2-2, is EPEVTQTPSHQVTQMGQEVILRCVPISNHLYFYWYRQILGQKVEFLVSFYNNEISEKSEIFDDQFSVERPDGSNFTLKIRSTKLEDSAMYFCASSRSGTDTGELFFGEGSRLTVL.

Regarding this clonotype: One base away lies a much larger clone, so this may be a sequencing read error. CDR3 sequence: CSANKAGGNTDTQYF. The CDR3, as DNA: TGCAGTGCCAATAAGGCGGGGGGGAACACAGATACGCAGTATTTT. The chain carries TRBV20-1 and TRBJ2-3, with TRBD2 identical over 9 bases. V dropped 6 bases and J dropped 2; count of bases not matched to a gene: 9. CDR1 and CDR2 (germline): DFQATT, SNEGSKA (reference sequence). The CDR3 is 15 residues long.

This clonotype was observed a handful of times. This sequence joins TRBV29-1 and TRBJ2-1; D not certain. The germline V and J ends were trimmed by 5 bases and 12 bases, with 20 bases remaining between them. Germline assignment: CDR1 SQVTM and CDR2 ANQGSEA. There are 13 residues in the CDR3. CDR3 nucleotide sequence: TGCAGCGTTTGGTCCGCGAACGCGCGAGGGCAGTTCTTC. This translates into CSVWSANARGQFF.

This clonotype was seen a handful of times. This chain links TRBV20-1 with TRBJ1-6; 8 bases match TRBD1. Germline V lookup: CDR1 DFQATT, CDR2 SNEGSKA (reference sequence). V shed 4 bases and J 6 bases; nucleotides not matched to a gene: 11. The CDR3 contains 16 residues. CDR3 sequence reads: CSANGGQGNLNSPLHF. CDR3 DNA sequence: TGCAGTGCTAACGGCGGACAGGGAAATCTTAATTCACCCCTCCACTTT.

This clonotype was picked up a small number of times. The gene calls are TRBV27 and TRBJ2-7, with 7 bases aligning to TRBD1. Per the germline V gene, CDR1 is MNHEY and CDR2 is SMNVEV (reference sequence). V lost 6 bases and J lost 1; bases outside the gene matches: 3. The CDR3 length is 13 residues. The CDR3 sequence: CASRKTGSYEQYF. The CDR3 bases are TGTGCCAGCAGAAAGACAGGGTCCTACGAGCAGTACTTC.